The sequence of this T cell receptor beta chain was determined in a study of monozygotic twins with inflammatory bowel disease. Regarding the study as a whole: Clonotype sharing was lower in IBD patients than healthy twins, most markedly with disease activity.

For this clonotype: Its antigen is as yet unknown.

The UMIs contained a 6-nucleotide sample barcode. They were added by template switching during cDNA synthesis. Each CDR3 protein gets one entry in TCRdb, which reprocessed the 5' RACE reads and gives no DNA. This table holds approximately 400,000 distinct CDR3 sequences. Sequencing was performed on blood. The clonotype was recovered from a human donor with ulcerative colitis or Crohn's disease, or a healthy co-twin of an affected twin (not recorded which).

The CDR3 here is CASRGWVEAYEQYF. The J gene is TRBJ2-7, the V gene TRBV6-1; TCRdb picks TRBD1, but there is no DNA to check that call. CDR1 MNHNS and CDR2 SASEGT come from the germline V gene. CDR3 length: 14 residues.